This T cell receptor beta chain comes out of a study of CD8+CD57+ T cells in acquired aplastic anemia (dated by TCRdb to the late 2010s). At the level of the whole study: On average, sorted CD4+ and CD8+ cells yielded approximately 3 ug of extracted DNA, with a range of 0.2 to 27.4 ug. Mean read counts for healthy donor samples were around 10 million for CD4+ cells and 11.0 million for CD8+ cells. Study-wide findings and limitations: No significant difference in CD8+ Simpson's diversity was found between patients and healthy controls (P=0.060). About 29 CD8+ CDR3 sequences were found to be shared between patients and controls, but these sequences appeared to be highly expressed in patients and within the immunodominant clones of the patients.

This clonotype was picked up a small number of times. Its specific antigen is unknown. No much larger clonotype is one base removed from it; base qualities were not supplied. TCR repertoires of sorted CD4+ and CD8+ blood T cells from severe aplastic anemia patients and healthy subjects were deep-sequenced in the study. Ficoll-Paque density gradient centrifugation was used to isolate peripheral blood mononuclear cells. Before DNA was extracted, CD4+ and CD8+ T cells were sorted using either FACS or magnetic beads. Spanning cysteine to phenylalanine, the CDR3 consists of 15 amino acids. Only the CDR3 region is kept as DNA, spanning 45 bases read in frame from base 1. V is cut by 6 bases and J by 0 bases, and the space between the germline ends is 12 bases. From the germline V gene, CDR1 is ENHRY and CDR2 is SYGVKD. Genomic DNA was used as template for profiling of TCR beta VDJ combinations and CDR3 sequences. An Illumina HiSeq 2000 was the platform used for TCR repertoire sequencing. In the paper's pipeline: Repertoires were assessed using TRBV/TRBJ rearrangement plots, CDR3 size and DJ length profiles, and Simpson's diversity index. The most abundant DNA sequence in the deep sequencing data was taken as the immunodominant clone. CDR3 amino acid sequences were checked for sharing between subjects and were compared against published repertoires and the VDJdb database. Using fastp at Q25 and MiXCR, TCRdb reprocessed the public reads and kept productive beta chains. Entries are consolidated by CDR3 protein sequence, retaining the most common genes and DNA. V and J calls and clone size were set by TCRdb, not the authors. The sample yields a few hundred thousand distinct CDR3 sequences; under 65% were counted once. 25% to 35% of the sample comes from the top ten.

The chain links TRBV10-3 with TRBJ2-1; the D gene is perhaps TRBD1 or TRBD2, as each covers 5 bases. The sequenced sample was sorted CD4+, CD8+, or CD8+CD57+ T cells (not recorded which) from PBMCs. This receptor was taken from a human donor in good health. The DNA sequence follows: TGTGCCATCAGCCGGGACCCTAGCTCCTACAATGAGCAGTTCTTC. It codes for CAISRDPSSYNEQFF.